Following are 20 T cell receptor beta chains from one sample sequenced in a study of T and B cells in COVID-19 patients (dated by TCRdb to between 2020 and 2021). Genomic DNA extracted from blood, in amounts of 250-500 ng, served as the starting material for amplifying TRB repertoires. Sequencing used an Illumina MiSeq. Multiplex PCR with BIOMED2 TRB-A/B primer pools was used to amplify TRB rearrangements. TCRdb cleaned the public reads at Q25 with fastp, built clones with MiXCR and kept in-frame beta chains. Every entry covers one CDR3 protein and lists the most common genes and DNA from its rows. Present in this sample are 2,500 to 4,000 distinct CDR3 sequences, over 20% of which were seen just once. The ten largest clones take up roughly 15% of the sample. Sample: blood. These receptors came from a human donor with active COVID-19.

In regard to this clonotype: Given a much more abundant clone one base away, this may be a read error. The chain combines TRBV5-4 with TRBJ2-1; TRBD2 aligns across 13 bases. Per germline, CDR1 SGHNT and CDR2 YYREEE (reference sequence). The CDR3 has 16 amino acids. Written as DNA, the CDR3 is TGTGCCAGCAGCCCGGGACTAGCGGGATTTAACAATGAGAAGTTCTTC. It yields the protein CASSPGLAGFNNEKFF.

The CDR3 coding sequence is TGTGCCAGCAGAGGCACAGGGAAGAATCAGCCCCAGCATTTT. Translated, it gives CASRGTGKNQPQHF. The chain employs TRBV6-2 or TRBV6-3 and TRBJ1-5, with D possibly being TRBD1 (6 bases). Trimming took 6 bases from V and 4 from J, leaving 13 bases between them. The CDR3 is 14 residues long. Germline CDR1 and CDR2: MNHEY and SVGEGT.

This clonotype is labeled medium-sized. The rearrangement links TRBV5-4 to TRBJ2-5; a possible D gene is TRBD1 (5 bases). From germline, CDR1 is SGHNT and CDR2 YYREEE (reference sequence). CDR3 length: 13 amino acids. V was clipped by 5 bases and J by 3 bases, with 11 bases between them. CDR3 DNA: TGTGCCAGCAGTTATAAAGGGGAAGAGACCCAGTACTTC. Protein: CASSYKGEETQYF.

V is TRBV6-6 and J is TRBJ1-1; 8 positions match TRBD1. V gave up 4 bases and J gave up 11 bases; unmatched junction bases: 9. The germline gives CDR1 MNHNY, CDR2 SVGAGI (reference sequence). This CDR3 comprises 13 residues. CDR3 sequence (DNA): TGTGCCAGCAGTTTTGGACAGGGAAGGACGGCTTTCTTT. This translates into CASSFGQGRTAFF.

The chain carries TRBV9 and TRBJ2-1; 15 bases align to TRBD2. Trimming cost V 4 bases and J 7 bases; bases outside gene matches: 6. This CDR3 spans 16 amino acids. CDR1 is SGDLS and CDR2 is YYNGEE in the germline V gene. The CDR3 DNA follows: TGTGCCAGCAGCCCCTGGACTAGCGGGAGGGTTAATGAGCAGTTCTTC. This codes for CASSPWTSGRVNEQFF.

The genes are TRBV11-3 and TRBJ2-3, with 8 bases that match TRBD2. With V trimmed by 5 bases and J by 6 bases, 10 bases remained unmatched. Germline V gene data show CDR1 as SGHNT and CDR2 as YENEEA. This CDR3 contains 15 residues. CDR3 sequence reads: CASSPSGGGRDTQYF. In DNA form, the CDR3 reads TGTGCCAGCAGCCCCAGTGGGGGCGGGAGGGATACGCAGTATTTT. Supplemented by reference TRBV11-3 and TRBJ2-3, the full variable domain reads EAGVVQSPRYKIIEKKQPVAFWCNPISGHNTLYWYLQNLGQGPELLIRYENEEAVDDSQLPKDRFSAERLKGVDSTLKIQPAELGDSAVYLCASSPSGGGRDTQYFGPGTRLTVL.

By frequency in the sample, this clonotype is medium-sized. The rearrangement joins TRBV14 to TRBJ2-1; TRBD2 agrees at 12 bases. Germline CDR1 is SGHDN and CDR2 is FVKESK. The junction had 3 bases not matched to a gene; V was cut back by 6 bases and J by 9 bases. The CDR3 covers 13 residues. CDR3 sequence: CASRGLAGLEQFF. Written as DNA, the CDR3 is TGTGCCAGCAGAGGACTAGCGGGACTTGAGCAGTTCTTC.

V usage is TRBV5-4 and J usage is TRBJ1-5; D is undetermined. Germline lookup yields CDR1 SGHNT and CDR2 YYREEE (reference sequence). V lost 4 bases, J lost 2 bases, and 13 bases lay in between. This CDR3 has 15 amino acids. CDR3 in DNA: TGTGCCAGCAGCCAAGATGCAGGTGGCAATCAGCCCCAGCATTTT. Translated: CASSQDAGGNQPQHF. The entire variable domain, with the rest obtained from reference TRBV5-4 and TRBJ1-5, is as follows: ETGVTQSPTHLIKTRGQQVTLRCSSQSGHNTVSWYQQALGQGPQFIFQYYREEENGRGNFPPRFSGLQFPNYSSELNVNALELDDSALYLCASSQDAGGNQPQHFGDGTRLSIL.

As concerns this clonotype: One base away lies a much larger clone, so this may be a sequencing read error. This chain joins TRBV6-2 or TRBV6-3 and TRBJ2-7; D is possibly TRBD1 (6 bases). This CDR3 has 15 amino acids. Germline loops: CDR1 MNHEY, CDR2 SVGEGT. The CDR3 coding sequence is TGTGCCATCCGGTTGTCCGGGACACGCTCCTCCGAGCAGTACTTC. Its translation is CAIRLSGTRSSEQYF.

This clonotype ranks as medium-sized. This chain connects TRBV6-5 to TRBJ1-5; 9 positions match TRBD1. This CDR3 contains 14 residues. In germline, CDR1 is MNHEY, CDR2 SVGAGI. Trimming cost V 6 bases and J 6 bases; bases outside gene matches: 6. The CDR3 DNA sequence: TGTGCCAGCAGAGTGGGACAGGGACTTCAGCCCCAGCATTTT. This sequence encodes CASRVGQGLQPQHF.

This clonotype rates as medium-sized (0.01 to 0.1%). The CDR3, as DNA: TGTGCCAGCAGTTACTCCCCCCAAGGGCCACTCTATGGCTACACCTTC. Translated, it gives CASSYSPQGPLYGYTF. This chain connects TRBV6-5 to TRBJ1-2; D is ambiguous. The ends were cut back, 0 bases at V and 4 bases at J, with 15 bases in the middle. CDR3 length equals 16 residues. CDR1 MNHEY and CDR2 SVGAGI come from the germline V gene.

This clonotype was found a few times. The chain couples TRBV20-1 to TRBJ2-7, with 7 bases lining up with TRBD2. J was trimmed by 6 bases and V by 6 bases; bases with no gene match: 20. Germline-derived CDR1 and CDR2 are DFQATT and SNEGSKA (reference sequence). The CDR3 has 16 amino acids. CDR3 DNA: TGCAGTGCCCCCCGTCCCCCTTCAGCGGGAATTGGCGAGCAGTACTTC. Its translation is CSAPRPPSAGIGEQYF.

This clonotype is medium-sized. The V gene is TRBV6-5, the J gene TRBJ1-1; 8 bases line up with TRBD1. J was trimmed by 7 bases and V by 5 bases; bases with no gene match: 6. The CDR3 contains 13 residues. From germline, CDR1 is MNHEY and CDR2 SVGAGI. In nucleotides, the CDR3 is TGTGCCAGCAGTCTGACAGGGGTGGGTGAAGCTTTCTTT. Translated, it gives CASSLTGVGEAFF.

This chain connects TRBV25-1 to TRBJ2-3; either TRBD1 or TRBD2 may supply D (5 bases each). CDR3 length: 17 amino acids. V lost 9 bases, J lost 2 bases, and 24 bases lay in between. Per germline, CDR1 MGHDK and CDR2 SYGVNS. The CDR3 nucleotides are TGTGCCAGGAGTATCCAGGGAGAAGGGTGGTTCACAGATACGCAGTATTTT. This translates into CARSIQGEGWFTDTQYF.

The V gene is TRBV6-4, the J gene TRBJ1-1; 9 bases fit TRBD1. Unmatched junction bases numbered 6, after V lost 6 bases and J lost 4 bases. Germline-derived CDR1 and CDR2 are MRHNA and SNTAGT. There are 14 residues in the CDR3. This chain's CDR3 is CASRGTGSGTEAFF. The CDR3 region has the DNA TGTGCCAGCAGGGGGACAGGGTCGGGCACTGAAGCTTTCTTT.

A few counts support this clonotype. This chain connects TRBV7-2 to TRBJ2-7, with a possible D match to TRBD2 (6 bases). Germline V gene data show CDR1 as SGHTA and CDR2 as FQGNSA. CDR3 length: 16 amino acids. Trimming shortened V by 1 base and J by 1 base, and 14 bases separated the two germline ends. Here the CDR3 DNA reads TGTGCCAGCAGCTTAGTATCGGGACTTCGATCCTACGAGCAGTACTTC. Translating it yields CASSLVSGLRSYEQYF.

This rearrangement joins TRBV7-2 to TRBJ2-2; no clear D gene. This CDR3 contains 15 residues. V lost 1 base to trimming and J lost 1 base, with 7 bases between them. Germline CDR1 is SGHTA and CDR2 is FQGNSA. Here the CDR3 DNA reads TGTGCCAGCAGCTTAGTTACCCAGAACACCGGGGAGCTGTTTTTT. It codes for CASSLVTQNTGELFF. Full variable domain (missing parts from reference TRBV7-2 and TRBJ2-2): GAGVSQSPSNKVTEKGKDVELRCDPISGHTALYWYRQSLGQGLEFLIYFQGNSAPDKSGLPSDRFSAERTGGSVSTLTIQRTQQEDSAVYLCASSLVTQNTGELFFGEGSRLTVL.

The gene calls are TRBV25-1 and TRBJ1-1; a possible D gene is TRBD1 (5 bases). The CDR3 consists of 13 residues. Trimming cost V 5 bases and J 1 base, with 8 bases left between them. Germline V gives CDR1 MGHDK, CDR2 SYGVNS. The CDR3 loop is CASSSTGNTEAFF. CDR3 nucleotides: TGTGCCAGCAGTAGCACAGGGAACACTGAAGCTTTCTTT.

The table lists this clonotype with a few counts. CDR3 in amino acids: CASSRGGSNQPQHF. CDR3 DNA sequence: TGTGCCAGCAGCCGCGGAGGGAGCAATCAGCCCCAGCATTTT. The J gene is TRBJ1-5, the V gene TRBV7-9; D call uncertain. V was cut by 5 bases and J by 1 base, with 9 bases left in between. The CDR3 is 14 residues long. In germline, CDR1 is SEHNR, CDR2 FQNEAQ (reference sequence).

Judged by abundance, this clonotype is medium-sized (0.01 to 0.1%). The rearrangement links TRBV5-6 to TRBJ1-1; D is perhaps TRBD1 (6 bases). The germline V gene encodes CDR1 SGHDT and CDR2 YYEEEE. The CDR3 totals 18 residues. V was clipped by 0 bases and J by 1 base, with 19 bases between them. CDR3 in amino acids: CASSLGAYQGLANTEAFF. The DNA for the CDR3 is TGTGCCAGCAGCTTGGGCGCTTATCAGGGGCTGGCGAACACTGAAGCTTTCTTT.